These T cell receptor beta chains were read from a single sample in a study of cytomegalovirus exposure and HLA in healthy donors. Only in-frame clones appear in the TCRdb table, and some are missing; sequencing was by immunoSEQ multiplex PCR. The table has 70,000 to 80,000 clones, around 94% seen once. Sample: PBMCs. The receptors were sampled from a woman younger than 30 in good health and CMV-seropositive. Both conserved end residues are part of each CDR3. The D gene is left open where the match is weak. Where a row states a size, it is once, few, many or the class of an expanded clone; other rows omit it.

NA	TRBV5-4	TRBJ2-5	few	CASSLGREETQYF	TGTGCCAGCAGCTTGGGGAGAGAAGAGACCCAGTACTTC
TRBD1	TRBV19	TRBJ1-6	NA	CASSPLDRDNSPLHF	TGTGCCAGTAGTCCTTTGGACAGGGACAATTCACCCCTCCACTTT
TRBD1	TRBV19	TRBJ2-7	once	CASSIAGQGYEQYF	TGTGCCAGTAGTATTGCGGGACAGGGCTACGAGCAGTACTTC
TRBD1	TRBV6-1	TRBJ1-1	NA	CASSTDRGNTEAFF	TGTGCCAGCAGTACCGACAGGGGGAACACTGAAGCTTTCTTT
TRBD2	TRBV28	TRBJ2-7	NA	CASSSSKGLAGDLNEQYF	TGTGCCAGCAGTTCATCAAAGGGGCTAGCGGGAGATCTGAACGAGCAGTACTTC
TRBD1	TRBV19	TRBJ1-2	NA	CASSPDRGPYGYTF	TGTGCCAGTAGCCCTGACAGGGGGCCATATGGCTACACCTTC
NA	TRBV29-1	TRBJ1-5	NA	CSVEVGRTEHF	TGCAGCGTTGAAGTGGGGCGGACCGAGCATTTT
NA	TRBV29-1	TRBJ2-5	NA	CSVDISTETQYF	TGCAGCGTTGATATCTCTACGGAGACCCAGTACTTC
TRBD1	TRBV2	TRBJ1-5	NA	CASSDSGTGNQPQHF	TGTGCCAGCAGTGATTCCGGGACAGGTAATCAGCCCCAGCATTTT
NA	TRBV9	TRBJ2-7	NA	CASSVSDRPYEQYF	TGTGCCAGCAGCGTATCTGACAGACCCTACGAGCAGTACTTC
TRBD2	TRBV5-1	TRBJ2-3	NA	CASSLRTSNTDTQYF	TGCGCCAGCAGCTTACGGACTAGTAACACAGATACGCAGTATTTT
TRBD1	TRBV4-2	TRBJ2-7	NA	CASSQEGTGSSYEQYF	TGTGCCAGCAGCCAAGAGGGGACAGGGAGCTCCTACGAGCAGTACTTC